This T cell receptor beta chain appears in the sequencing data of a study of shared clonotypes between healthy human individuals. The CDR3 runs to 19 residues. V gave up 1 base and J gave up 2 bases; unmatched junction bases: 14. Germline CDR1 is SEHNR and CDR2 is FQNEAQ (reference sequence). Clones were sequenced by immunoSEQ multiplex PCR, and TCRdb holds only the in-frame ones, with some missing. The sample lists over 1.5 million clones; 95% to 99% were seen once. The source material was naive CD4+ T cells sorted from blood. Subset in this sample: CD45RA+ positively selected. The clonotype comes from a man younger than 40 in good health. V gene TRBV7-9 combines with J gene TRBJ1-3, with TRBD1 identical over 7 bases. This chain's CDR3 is CASSLVDRTLGLPGNTIYF. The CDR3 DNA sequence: TGTGCCAGCAGCTTAGTGGACAGGACATTAGGACTGCCTGGAAACACCATATATTTT.